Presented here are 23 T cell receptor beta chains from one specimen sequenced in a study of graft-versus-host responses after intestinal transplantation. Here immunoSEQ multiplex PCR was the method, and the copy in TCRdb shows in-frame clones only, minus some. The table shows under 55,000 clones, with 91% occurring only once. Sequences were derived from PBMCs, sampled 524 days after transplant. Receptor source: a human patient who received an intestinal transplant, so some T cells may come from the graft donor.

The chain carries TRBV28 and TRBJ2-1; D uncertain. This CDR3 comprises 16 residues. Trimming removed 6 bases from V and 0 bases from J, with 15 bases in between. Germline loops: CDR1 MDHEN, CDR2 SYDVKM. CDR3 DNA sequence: TGTGCCAGCAGCCCAGGAAAGTTGAGCTCCTACAATGAGCAGTTCTTC. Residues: CASSPGKLSSYNEQFF.

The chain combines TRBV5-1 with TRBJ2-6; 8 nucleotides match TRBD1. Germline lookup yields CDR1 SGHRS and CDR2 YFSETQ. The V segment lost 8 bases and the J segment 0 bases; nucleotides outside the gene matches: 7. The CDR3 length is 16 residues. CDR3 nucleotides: TGCGCCAGTAAGACAGGGGCTAGCTCTGGGGCCAACGTCCTGACTTTC. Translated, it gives CASKTGASSGANVLTF.

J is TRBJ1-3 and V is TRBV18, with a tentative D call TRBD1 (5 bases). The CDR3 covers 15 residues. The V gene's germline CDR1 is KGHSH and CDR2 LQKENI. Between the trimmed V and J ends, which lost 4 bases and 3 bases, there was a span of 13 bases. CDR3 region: CASSLGRTLGNTIYF. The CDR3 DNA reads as TGTGCCAGCTCACTGGGACGGACGCTTGGAAACACCATATATTTT.

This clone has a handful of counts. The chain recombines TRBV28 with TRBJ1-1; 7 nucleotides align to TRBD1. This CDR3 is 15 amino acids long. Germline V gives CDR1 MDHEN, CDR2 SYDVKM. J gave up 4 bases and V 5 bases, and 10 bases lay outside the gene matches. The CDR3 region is CASSPLGTEVTEAFF. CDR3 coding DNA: TGTGCCAGCAGTCCTCTTGGGACAGAGGTCACTGAAGCTTTCTTT.

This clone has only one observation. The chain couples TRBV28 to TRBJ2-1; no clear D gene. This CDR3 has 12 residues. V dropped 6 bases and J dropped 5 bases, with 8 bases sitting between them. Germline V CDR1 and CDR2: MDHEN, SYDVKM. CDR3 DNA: TGTGCCAGCAGACCCCTGAACAATGAGCAGTTCTTC. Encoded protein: CASRPLNNEQFF.

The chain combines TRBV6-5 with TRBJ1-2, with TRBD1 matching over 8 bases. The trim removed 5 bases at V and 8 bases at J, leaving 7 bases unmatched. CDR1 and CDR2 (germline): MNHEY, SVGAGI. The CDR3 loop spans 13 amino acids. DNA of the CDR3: TGTGCCAGCAGTACGGACAGGGATCGAGGCTACACCTTC. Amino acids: CASSTDRDRGYTF.

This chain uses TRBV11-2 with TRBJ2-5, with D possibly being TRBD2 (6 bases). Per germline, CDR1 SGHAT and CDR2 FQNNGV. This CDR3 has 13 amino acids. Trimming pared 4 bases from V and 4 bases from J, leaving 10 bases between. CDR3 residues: CASSSRRAETQYF. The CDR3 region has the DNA TGTGCCAGCAGCTCGCGGAGGGCAGAGACCCAGTACTTC.

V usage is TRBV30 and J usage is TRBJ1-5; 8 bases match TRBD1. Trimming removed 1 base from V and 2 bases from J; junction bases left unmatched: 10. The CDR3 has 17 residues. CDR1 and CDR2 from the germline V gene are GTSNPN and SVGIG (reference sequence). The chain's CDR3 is CAWSGQGSLRGNQPQHF. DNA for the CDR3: TGTGCCTGGAGTGGACAGGGGTCCTTAAGGGGCAATCAGCCCCAGCATTTT.

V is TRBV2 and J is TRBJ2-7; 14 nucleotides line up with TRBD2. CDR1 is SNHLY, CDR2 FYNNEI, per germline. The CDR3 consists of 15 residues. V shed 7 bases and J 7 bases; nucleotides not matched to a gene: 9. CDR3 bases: TGTGCCAGCAACCGACTAGCGGGAGGGCCAAGGGAGCAGTACTTC. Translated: CASNRLAGGPREQYF.

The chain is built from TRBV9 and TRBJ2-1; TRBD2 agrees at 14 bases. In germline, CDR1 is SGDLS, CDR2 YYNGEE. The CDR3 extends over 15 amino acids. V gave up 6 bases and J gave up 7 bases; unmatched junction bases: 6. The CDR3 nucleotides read TGTGCCAGCACCTCGGGACTAGCGGGAGTGAATGAGCAGTTCTTC. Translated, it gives CASTSGLAGVNEQFF.

The CDR3 DNA reads TGTGCCAGCAGTTTATACCCCTATCCCTACAGGGGGGGCGGTGTTGAAGCTTTCTTT. It encodes CASSLYPYPYRGGGVEAFF. This chain joins TRBV28 and TRBJ1-1; 8 positions match TRBD1. Germline CDR1 MDHEN, CDR2 SYDVKM. The CDR3 contains 19 residues. V gave up 1 base and J gave up 7 bases; unmatched junction bases: 20.

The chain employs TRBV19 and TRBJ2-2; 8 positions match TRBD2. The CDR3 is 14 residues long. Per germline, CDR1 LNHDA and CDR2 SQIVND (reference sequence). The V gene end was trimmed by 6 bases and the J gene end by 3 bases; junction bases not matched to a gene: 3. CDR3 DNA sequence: TGTGCCAGTAGAACACTAGCGGACACCGGGGAGCTGTTTTTT. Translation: CASRTLADTGELFF.

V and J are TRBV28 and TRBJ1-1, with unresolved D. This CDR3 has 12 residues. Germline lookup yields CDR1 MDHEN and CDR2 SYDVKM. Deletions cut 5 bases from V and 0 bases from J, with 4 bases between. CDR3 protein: CASSVMNTEAFF. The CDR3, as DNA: TGTGCCAGCAGTGTCATGAACACTGAAGCTTTCTTT.

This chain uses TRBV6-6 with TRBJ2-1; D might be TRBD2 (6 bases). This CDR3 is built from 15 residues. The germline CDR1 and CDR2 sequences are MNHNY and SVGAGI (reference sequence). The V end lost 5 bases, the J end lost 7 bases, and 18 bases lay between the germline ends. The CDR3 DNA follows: TGTGCCAGCAGTGCATCGGGAGTAGGGAAAAATGAGCAGTTCTTC. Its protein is CASSASGVGKNEQFF.

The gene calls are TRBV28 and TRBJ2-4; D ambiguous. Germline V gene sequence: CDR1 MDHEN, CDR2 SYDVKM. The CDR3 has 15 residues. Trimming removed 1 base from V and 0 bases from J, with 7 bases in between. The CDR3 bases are TGTGCCAGCAGTTTATACAGTGCAGCCAAAAACATTCAGTACTTC. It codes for CASSLYSAAKNIQYF. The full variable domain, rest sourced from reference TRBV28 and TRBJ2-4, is DVKVTQSSRYLVKRTGEKVFLECVQDMDHENMFWYRQDPGLGLRLIYFSYDVKMKEKGDIPEGYSVSREKKERFSLILESASTNQTSMYLCASSLYSAAKNIQYFGAGTRLSVL.

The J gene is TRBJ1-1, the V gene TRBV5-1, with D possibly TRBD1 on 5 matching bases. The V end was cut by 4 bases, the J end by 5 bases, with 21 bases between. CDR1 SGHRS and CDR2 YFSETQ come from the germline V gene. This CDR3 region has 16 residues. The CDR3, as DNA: TGCGCCAGCAGCCCGCGGGACTCCCTGGGGGTTACTGAAGCTTTCTTT. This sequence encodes CASSPRDSLGVTEAFF.

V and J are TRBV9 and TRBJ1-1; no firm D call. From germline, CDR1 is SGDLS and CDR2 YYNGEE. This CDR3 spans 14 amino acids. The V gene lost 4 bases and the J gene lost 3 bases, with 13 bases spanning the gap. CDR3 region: CASSPRSSDTEAFF. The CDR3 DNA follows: TGTGCCAGCAGCCCTCGGTCCAGTGACACTGAAGCTTTCTTT.

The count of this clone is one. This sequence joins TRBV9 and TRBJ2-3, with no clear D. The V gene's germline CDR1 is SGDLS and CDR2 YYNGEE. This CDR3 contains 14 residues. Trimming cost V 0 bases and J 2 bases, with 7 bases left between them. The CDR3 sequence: CASSVASTTDTQYF. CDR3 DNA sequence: TGTGCCAGCAGCGTAGCATCCACCACAGATACGCAGTATTTT.

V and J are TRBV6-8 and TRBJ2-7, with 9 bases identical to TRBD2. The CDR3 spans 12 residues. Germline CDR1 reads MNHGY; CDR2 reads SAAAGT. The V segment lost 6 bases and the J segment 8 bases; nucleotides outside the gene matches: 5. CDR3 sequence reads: CASRGLAEKQYF. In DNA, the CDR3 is TGTGCCAGCAGGGGACTAGCTGAGAAGCAGTACTTC.

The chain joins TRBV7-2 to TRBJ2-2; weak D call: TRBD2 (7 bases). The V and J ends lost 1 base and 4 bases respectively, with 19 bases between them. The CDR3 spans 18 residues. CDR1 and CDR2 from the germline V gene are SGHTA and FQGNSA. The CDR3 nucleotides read TGTGCCAGCAGCTTAGTGGGGGGGCCGGGCGGCTTCACCGGGGAGCTGTTTTTT. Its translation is CASSLVGGPGGFTGELFF.

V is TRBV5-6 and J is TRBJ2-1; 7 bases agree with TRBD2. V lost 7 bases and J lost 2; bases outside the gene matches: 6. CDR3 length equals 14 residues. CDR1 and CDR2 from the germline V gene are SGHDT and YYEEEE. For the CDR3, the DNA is TGTGCCAGCGATTCTAGCGGCGCCTACAATGAGCAGTTCTTC. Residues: CASDSSGAYNEQFF.

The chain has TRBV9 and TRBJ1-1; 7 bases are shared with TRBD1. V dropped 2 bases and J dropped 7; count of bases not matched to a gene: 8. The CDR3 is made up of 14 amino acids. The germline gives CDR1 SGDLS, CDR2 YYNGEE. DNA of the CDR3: TGTGCCAGCAGCGTTTACCCGGACAGGTATGAAGCTTTCTTT. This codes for CASSVYPDRYEAFF.

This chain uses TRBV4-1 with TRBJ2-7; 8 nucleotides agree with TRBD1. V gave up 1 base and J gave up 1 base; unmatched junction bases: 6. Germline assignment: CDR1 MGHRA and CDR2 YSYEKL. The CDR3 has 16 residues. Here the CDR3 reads CASSQGTGMSSYEQYF. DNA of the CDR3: TGCGCCAGCAGCCAAGGGACAGGGATGAGTTCCTACGAGCAGTACTTC.